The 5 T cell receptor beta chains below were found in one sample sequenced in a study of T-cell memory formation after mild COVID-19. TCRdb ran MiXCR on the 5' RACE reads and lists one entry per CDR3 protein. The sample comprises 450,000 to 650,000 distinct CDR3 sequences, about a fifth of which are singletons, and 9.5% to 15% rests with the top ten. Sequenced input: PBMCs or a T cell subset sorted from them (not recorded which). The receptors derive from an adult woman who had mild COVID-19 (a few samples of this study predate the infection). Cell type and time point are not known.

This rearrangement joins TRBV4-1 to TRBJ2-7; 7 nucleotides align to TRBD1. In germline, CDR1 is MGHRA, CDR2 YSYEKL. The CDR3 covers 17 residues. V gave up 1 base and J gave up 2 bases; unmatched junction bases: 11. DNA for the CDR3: TGCGCCAGCAGCCAAGTGGGTGACAGGGTAAAGGCCTACGAGCAGTACTTC. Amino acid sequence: CASSQVGDRVKAYEQYF.

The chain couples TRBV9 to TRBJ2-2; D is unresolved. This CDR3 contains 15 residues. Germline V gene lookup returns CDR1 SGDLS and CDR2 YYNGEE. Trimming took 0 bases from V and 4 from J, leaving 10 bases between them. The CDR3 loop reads CASSVDRRTTGELFF. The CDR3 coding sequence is TGTGCCAGCAGCGTAGATAGAAGGACCACCGGGGAGCTGTTTTTT.

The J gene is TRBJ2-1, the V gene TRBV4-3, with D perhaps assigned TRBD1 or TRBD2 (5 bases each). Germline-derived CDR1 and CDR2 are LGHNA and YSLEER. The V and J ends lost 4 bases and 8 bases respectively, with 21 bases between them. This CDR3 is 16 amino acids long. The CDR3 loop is CASSRGTEPGVDEQFF. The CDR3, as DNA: TGCGCCAGCAGCCGTGGGACGGAGCCCGGGGTGGATGAGCAGTTCTTC.

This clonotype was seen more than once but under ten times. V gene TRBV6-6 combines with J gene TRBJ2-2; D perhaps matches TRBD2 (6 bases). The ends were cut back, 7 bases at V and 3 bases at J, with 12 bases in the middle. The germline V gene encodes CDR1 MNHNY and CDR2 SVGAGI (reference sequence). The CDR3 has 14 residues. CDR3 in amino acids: CASTLEGHTGELFF. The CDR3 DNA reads TGTGCCAGCACCCTGGAGGGCCACACCGGGGAGCTGTTTTTT.

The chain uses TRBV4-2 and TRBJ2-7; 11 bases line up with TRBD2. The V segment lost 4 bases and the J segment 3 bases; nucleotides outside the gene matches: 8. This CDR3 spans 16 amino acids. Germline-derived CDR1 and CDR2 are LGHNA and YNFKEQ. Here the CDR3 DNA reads TGTGCCAGCAGCCGAAACAACGGGACTAGCGGCTACGAGCAGTACTTC. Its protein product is CASSRNNGTSGYEQYF.